This T cell receptor beta chain was sequenced for a study of blood T cells in healthy people across ages. General study points: Roughly linear declines in TCR beta diversity per million T cells occurred with age.

On this clonotype itself: As yet, its antigen is unknown.

The authors ran a second PCR of roughly 6 to 12 cycles using a sample-barcoded 5' primer and a J-beta primer mix. A 12-random-nucleotide template-switch adaptor tagged each cDNA molecule. From the 5' RACE reads, TCRdb called clonotypes with MiXCR, one entry per CDR3 protein. The sample has 1.2 million to 1.5 million distinct CDR3 sequences; 35% to 45% are singletons. Germline V gene sequence: CDR1 DFQATT, CDR2 SNEGSKA (reference sequence). The length of the CDR3 is 15 residues. Trimming stripped 0 bases from V and 6 bases from J, with 18 bases between. The sample consisted of blood. This chain connects TRBV20-1 to TRBJ2-7, with a tentative D call TRBD2 (6 bases). This receptor was identified in a young woman in good health. The CDR3 loop reads CSARDRREPWGEQYF. Written as DNA, the CDR3 is TGCAGTGCTAGAGATCGTCGGGAGCCCTGGGGCGAGCAGTACTTC.